The 15 T cell receptor beta chains presented below share a single source sample, sequenced in a study of cytomegalovirus exposure and HLA in healthy donors. Primers: 60 Vbeta forward and 13 Jbeta reverse. The repertoire was sequenced with immunoSEQ multiplex PCR; TCRdb's copy has only in-frame clones and lacks some. Here the sample spans 120,000 to 150,000 clones, 64% being singletons. Sequencing was done on a sample of PBMCs. The receptors here all came from a woman aged 25 to 39 in good health and CMV-seropositive.

This sequence joins TRBV5-1 and TRBJ2-7, with TRBD2 identical over 10 bases. The germline gives CDR1 SGHRS, CDR2 YFSETQ. There are 16 residues in the CDR3. The junction had 6 bases not matched to a gene; V was cut back by 2 bases and J by 1 base. In DNA form, the CDR3 reads TGCGCCAGCAGCTTCGCCGGGACTAGCGCGTCCTACGAGCAGTACTTC. It encodes CASSFAGTSASYEQYF.

The chain has TRBV19 and TRBJ1-5, with TRBD1 identical over 7 bases. This CDR3 spans 15 amino acids. Per germline, CDR1 LNHDA and CDR2 SQIVND (reference sequence). The V and J ends lost 2 bases and 5 bases, in that order; junction bases with no gene match: 6. CDR3 amino acids: CASSITAGGYQPQHF. CDR3 DNA sequence: TGTGCCAGTAGTATAACCGCAGGGGGGTATCAGCCCCAGCATTTT.

The chain combines TRBV2 with TRBJ1-1; 9 bases are a match to TRBD1. With V trimmed by 4 bases and J by 10 bases, 4 bases remained unmatched. This CDR3 contains 12 residues. Germline V CDR1 and CDR2: SNHLY, FYNNEI. Written as DNA, the CDR3 is TGTGCCAGCAGTGGGACAGGGGCGGGAGCTTTCTTT. Translating it yields CASSGTGAGAFF.

This clone was detected a few times. The chain recombines TRBV2 with TRBJ1-2, with D hard to call. Between the trimmed V and J ends, which lost 6 bases and 2 bases, there was a span of 10 bases. Germline CDR1 is SNHLY and CDR2 is FYNNEI. CDR3 length: 13 amino acids. The CDR3 DNA sequence: TGTGCCAGCAGGCGCGACACCAACTATGGCTACACCTTC. Residues: CASRRDTNYGYTF.

The chain combines TRBV7-2 with TRBJ2-5; a possible D gene is TRBD1 (6 bases). Germline CDR1 reads SGHTA; CDR2 reads FQGNSA. V was trimmed by 1 base and J by 1 base, leaving 22 bases between them. The CDR3 runs 19 residues. The CDR3 DNA reads TGTGCCAGCAGCTTAGTTGGGACACCCCACTCCGGGCTCCAAGAGACCCAGTACTTC. Protein sequence: CASSLVGTPHSGLQETQYF.

The chain carries TRBV19 and TRBJ1-5, with TRBD1 matching 9 bases. Unmatched junction bases numbered 9, after V lost 4 bases and J lost 5 bases. Per the germline V gene, CDR1 is LNHDA and CDR2 is SQIVND (reference sequence). CDR3 length: 16 amino acids. CDR3 protein: CASSTSYRGRDQPQHF. In DNA form, the CDR3 reads TGTGCCAGTAGTACTTCCTACAGGGGGCGTGATCAGCCCCAGCATTTT.

CDR3 sequence reads: CASKGLRDRSLNEQFF. CDR3 nucleotides: TGTGCCAGCAAGGGCCTTCGGGACAGAAGTCTCAATGAGCAGTTCTTC. V gene TRBV2 combines with J gene TRBJ2-1; 7 bases are shared with TRBD1. Germline V lookup: CDR1 SNHLY, CDR2 FYNNEI. The CDR3 is made up of 16 amino acids. Unmatched junction bases numbered 15, after V lost 7 bases and J lost 6 bases.

The chain uses TRBV13 and TRBJ1-2, with a tentative D call TRBD1 (5 bases). V dropped 4 bases and J dropped 4 bases, with 19 bases sitting between them. There are 16 residues in the CDR3. Germline CDR1 PRHDT, CDR2 FYEKMQ (reference sequence). The CDR3 DNA follows: TGTGCCAGCAGCTCTCTCAAGCGGGGCCGCTCCTATGGCTACACCTTC. Residues: CASSSLKRGRSYGYTF. Full variable domain (missing parts from reference TRBV13 and TRBJ1-2): AAGVIQSPRHLIKEKRETATLKCYPIPRHDTVYWYQQGPGQDPQFLISFYEKMQSDKGSIPDRFSAQQFSDYHSELNMSSLELGDSALYFCASSSLKRGRSYGYTFGSGTRLTVV.

V is TRBV27 and J is TRBJ2-2, with TRBD2 matching over 10 bases. This CDR3 is built from 18 residues. Germline V gene lookup returns CDR1 MNHEY and CDR2 SMNVEV (reference sequence). Trimming cost V 0 bases and J 6 bases; bases outside gene matches: 10. The CDR3 sequence: CASSLSQGLAGDAGELFF. CDR3 nucleotide sequence: TGTGCCAGCAGTTTATCGCAGGGTCTAGCGGGAGATGCCGGGGAGCTGTTTTTT.

The chain carries TRBV9 and TRBJ2-7, with D maybe TRBD1 (6 bases). V lost 4 bases and J lost 6, with 20 bases in between. Germline V gives CDR1 SGDLS, CDR2 YYNGEE. The CDR3 contains 15 residues. The CDR3 reads CASSPRTDPEREQYF. In DNA, the CDR3 is TGTGCCAGCAGCCCCCGGACAGATCCTGAACGCGAGCAGTACTTC.

The chain uses TRBV9 and TRBJ1-1, with 8 bases aligning to TRBD1. There are 15 residues in the CDR3. The J segment lost 5 bases and the V segment lost 0 bases, leaving 6 bases of the junction unmatched. Germline values: CDR1 SGDLS, CDR2 YYNGEE. CDR3 in DNA: TGTGCCAGCAGCGTAGGACAGGGGAGAGGTACTGAAGCTTTCTTT. Translating it yields CASSVGQGRGTEAFF. Based on the CDR3 plus reference TRBV9 and TRBJ1-1, the full variable domain is DSGVTQTPKHLITATGQRVTLRCSPRSGDLSVYWYQQSLDQGLQFLIQYYNGEERAKGNILERFSAQQFPDLHSELNLSSLELGDSALYFCASSVGQGRGTEAFFGQGTRLTVV.

This clone occurred a few times. The chain carries TRBV5-6 and TRBJ2-7; 7 bases are shared with TRBD2. Trimming removed 0 bases from V and 7 bases from J; junction bases left unmatched: 10. Germline loops: CDR1 SGHDT, CDR2 YYEEEE. The CDR3 extends over 15 amino acids. CDR3 DNA: TGTGCCAGCAGCTTGGTCCTAGCGGAGCCCTGGGAGCAGTACTTC. It codes for CASSLVLAEPWEQYF.

This CDR3 reads CASSRGFYNEQFF. In nucleotides, the CDR3 is TGTGCCAGCAGTCGAGGTTTCTACAATGAGCAGTTCTTC. The chain employs TRBV7-2 and TRBJ2-1; D remains ambiguous. The CDR3 has 13 amino acids. Germline V gene lookup returns CDR1 SGHTA and CDR2 FQGNSA. Trimming cost V 6 bases and J 3 bases, with 9 bases left between them.

The V call is TRBV5-1, the J call TRBJ2-6; D not certain. This CDR3 contains 15 residues. CDR1 is SGHRS and CDR2 is YFSETQ in the germline V gene. V was trimmed by 0 bases and J by 0 bases, leaving 4 bases between them. CDR3 protein: CASSLAVSGANVLTF. In DNA, the CDR3 is TGCGCCAGCAGCTTGGCTGTCTCTGGGGCCAACGTCCTGACTTTC.

The V call is TRBV21-1, the J call TRBJ2-7; TRBD2 reflects the table's D call only, with no check against the DNA. TRBV21-1 is a recognized pseudogene. This CDR3 has 13 amino acids. The CDR3 DNA follows: TGTGCCACCACCCGACTAGCGCCGTCCCGGAAGTACTTC. Amino acid sequence: CATTRLAPSRKYF.